Listed below are T cell receptor beta chains from one sample, sequenced in a study of blood T cells in healthy people across ages. Each CDR3 protein is one row after TCRdb ran MiXCR on the 5' RACE reads. Of more than 800,000 distinct CDR3 sequences in the sample, around 26% were seen once. Material for sequencing was blood. The receptors originated from a woman aged 80 or over in good health. CDR3s include the opening cysteine and the closing phenylalanine or tryptophan. A D gene is named only where the DNA matches it firmly. Size tells how often a clone was seen (once, few, many) or the class of an expanded clone, and some rows leave it out.

abundance: few
d_gene: NA
j_gene: TRBJ1-1
v_gene: TRBV7-8
CDR3aa: CASSPFLGTEAFF
CDR3nt: TGTGCCAGCAGCCCCTTTTTAGGGACTGAAGCTTTCTTT

abundance: few
d_gene: NA
j_gene: TRBJ1-1
v_gene: TRBV2
CDR3aa: CASSGGRITEAFF
CDR3nt: TGTGCCAGCAGTGGGGGGCGCATCACTGAAGCTTTCTTT

abundance: many
d_gene: NA
j_gene: TRBJ2-3
v_gene: TRBV29-1
CDR3aa: CSVELLGDTQYF
CDR3nt: TGCAGCGTTGAGTTACTGGGGGATACGCAGTATTTT

abundance: NA
d_gene: NA
j_gene: TRBJ1-4
v_gene: TRBV20-1
CDR3aa: CSARGQKSATNEKLFF
CDR3nt: TGCAGTGCTAGAGGGCAGAAATCTGCAACTAATGAAAAACTGTTTTTT

abundance: NA
d_gene: NA
j_gene: TRBJ2-2
v_gene: TRBV24-1
CDR3aa: CATSDAGSAGELFF
CDR3nt: TGTGCCACCAGTGATGCAGGGTCGGCCGGGGAGTTGTTTTTT

abundance: NA
d_gene: NA
j_gene: TRBJ2-7
v_gene: TRBV9
CDR3aa: CASSVAQGSEQYF
CDR3nt: TGTGCCAGCAGCGTAGCTCAGGGGAGCGAGCAGTACTTC

abundance: few
d_gene: NA
j_gene: TRBJ2-1
v_gene: TRBV6-2/TRBV6-3
CDR3aa: CAGSNYMRRDYNEQFF
CDR3nt: TGTGCCGGCAGTAACTACATGCGGAGAGATTACAATGAGCAGTTCTTC

abundance: many
d_gene: TRBD1
j_gene: TRBJ1-6
v_gene: TRBV6-5
CDR3aa: CASSYSGQGATYNSPLHF
CDR3nt: TGTGCCAGCAGTTACTCAGGGCAGGGGGCAACCTATAATTCACCCCTCCACTTT

abundance: few
d_gene: TRBD1
j_gene: TRBJ1-5
v_gene: TRBV20-1
CDR3aa: CSASPGQGRQPQHF
CDR3nt: TGCAGTGCTAGCCCAGGACAGGGGAGACAGCCCCAGCATTTT

abundance: few
d_gene: TRBD1
j_gene: TRBJ2-3
v_gene: TRBV12-3/TRBV12-4
CDR3aa: CASSLLLTGVRTDTQYF
CDR3nt: TGTGCCAGCAGTCTCCTACTCACAGGGGTGAGGACAGATACGCAGTATTTT

abundance: many
d_gene: NA
j_gene: TRBJ1-1
v_gene: TRBV15
CDR3aa: CATSGEKGSNTEAFF
CDR3nt: TGTGCCACCAGCGGGGAGAAGGGGTCGAACACTGAAGCTTTCTTT

abundance: NA
d_gene: NA
j_gene: TRBJ2-1
v_gene: TRBV20-1
CDR3aa: CSARAGSYNEQFF
CDR3nt: TGCAGTGCTAGAGCAGGGTCCTACAATGAGCAGTTCTTC

abundance: many
d_gene: TRBD2
j_gene: TRBJ2-1
v_gene: TRBV24-1
CDR3aa: CATSDLSAGTYNEQFF
CDR3nt: TGTGCCACCAGTGATTTGTCAGCGGGGACCTACAATGAGCAGTTCTTC

abundance: many
d_gene: NA
j_gene: TRBJ1-5
v_gene: TRBV29-1
CDR3aa: CSVGEGYNQPQHF
CDR3nt: TGCAGCGTTGGAGAGGGGTATAATCAGCCCCAGCATTTT

abundance: NA
d_gene: NA
j_gene: TRBJ1-5
v_gene: TRBV12-3/TRBV12-4
CDR3aa: CASSCQGNQPQHF
CDR3nt: TGTGCCAGCAGTTGTCAGGGGAATCAGCCCCAGCATTTT

abundance: NA
d_gene: NA
j_gene: TRBJ2-2
v_gene: TRBV5-1
CDR3aa: CASSLVGRGTSNTGELFF
CDR3nt: TGCGCCAGCAGCTTGGTTGGCAGGGGTACTTCGAACACCGGGGAGCTGTTTTTT

abundance: many
d_gene: NA
j_gene: TRBJ1-2
v_gene: TRBV7-2
CDR3aa: CASSLAQGSYGYTF
CDR3nt: TGTGCCAGCAGCTTAGCCCAGGGGTCCTATGGCTACACCTTC

abundance: NA
d_gene: TRBD1
j_gene: TRBJ1-5
v_gene: TRBV12-3/TRBV12-4
CDR3aa: CASSRSGQGSQPQHF
CDR3nt: TGTGCCAGCAGTCGCTCCGGACAGGGTAGTCAGCCCCAGCATTTT

abundance: NA
d_gene: TRBD2
j_gene: TRBJ2-1
v_gene: TRBV6-5
CDR3aa: CASRRWTSGGNEQFF
CDR3nt: TGTGCCAGCAGACGGTGGACTAGCGGGGGAAATGAGCAGTTCTTC

abundance: many
d_gene: NA
j_gene: TRBJ2-1
v_gene: TRBV5-1
CDR3aa: CASSFPGLSSYNEQFF
CDR3nt: TGCGCCAGCAGCTTTCCGGGGCTGAGCTCCTACAATGAGCAGTTCTTC

abundance: NA
d_gene: TRBD1
j_gene: TRBJ2-3
v_gene: TRBV18
CDR3aa: CASQRDRGSTDTQYF
CDR3nt: TGTGCCAGCCAACGGGACAGGGGGAGCACAGATACGCAGTATTTT

abundance: many
d_gene: TRBD1
j_gene: TRBJ2-5
v_gene: TRBV15
CDR3aa: CATSRKTGYEETQYF
CDR3nt: TGTGCCACCAGCAGGAAGACAGGGTACGAAGAGACCCAGTACTTC

abundance: NA
d_gene: NA
j_gene: TRBJ2-1
v_gene: TRBV20-1
CDR3aa: CSARDPTGGVYNEQFF
CDR3nt: TGCAGTGCTAGAGACCCAACAGGCGGGGTCTACAATGAGCAGTTCTTC

abundance: NA
d_gene: NA
j_gene: TRBJ2-2
v_gene: TRBV7-2
CDR3aa: CASSLMGLNTGELFF
CDR3nt: TGTGCCAGCAGCTTGATGGGGTTGAACACCGGGGAGCTGTTTTTT

abundance: few
d_gene: NA
j_gene: TRBJ1-2
v_gene: TRBV29-1
CDR3aa: CSTPLGGTNYGYTF
CDR3nt: TGCAGCACCCCATTGGGGGGGACAAACTATGGCTACACCTTC

abundance: many
d_gene: NA
j_gene: TRBJ1-2
v_gene: TRBV24-1
CDR3aa: CATSDFGQTRAYGYTF
CDR3nt: TGTGCCACCAGTGATTTTGGACAAACCCGCGCCTATGGCTACACCTTC

abundance: few
d_gene: TRBD1
j_gene: TRBJ1-2
v_gene: TRBV28
CDR3aa: CASSRGETGNYGYTF
CDR3nt: TGTGCCAGCAGTCGGGGAGAGACAGGGAACTATGGCTACACCTTC